In its sample, the clone carrying this T cell receptor beta chain was seen once. Its antigen is undetermined. Germline CDR1 SGDLS, CDR2 YYNGEE. V was pared by 0 bases and J by 1 base, with 10 bases between. The CDR3 is made up of 15 amino acids. The record originates from a study of PD-1 blockade in classical Hodgkin lymphoma. The study's findings and limits: Newly diagnosed patients were reported to start with lower TCR diversity than healthy donors.

Produced via immunoSEQ multiplex PCR; TCRdb's table is partial and in-frame only. The sample lists approximately 52,000 clones; approximately 86% were seen once. Time point indicated: cycle 4 day 1 (C4D1), after more than five weeks of nivolumab. After autologous stem cell transplantation all patients relapsed, and prior brentuximab vedotin exposure differed between cohorts. Classifying best responses yielded complete response, partial response or progressive disease. The sequence was obtained from a human donor with classical Hodgkin lymphoma. The chain joins TRBV9 to TRBJ1-1; D not resolved. Specimen: peripheral blood mononuclear cells (PBMCs), collected before the fourth cycle of nivolumab. The CDR3 region is CASSVDDGQNTEAFF. DNA for the CDR3: TGTGCCAGCAGCGTAGACGACGGCCAGAACACTGAAGCTTTCTTT. Variable domain in full (rest from reference TRBV9 and TRBJ1-1): DSGVTQTPKHLITATGQRVTLRCSPRSGDLSVYWYQQSLDQGLQFLIQYYNGEERAKGNILERFSAQQFPDLHSELNLSSLELGDSALYFCASSVDDGQNTEAFFGQGTRLTVV.